The present TCR beta chain was sequenced within a study of CD8 T cells in ankylosing spondylitis. Findings and caveats of the study: Enrichment of disease-linked clones was reportedly significant in matched ankylosing spondylitis synovial fluid. The authors found the disease-linked clones to be CD8+ and relatively rare in peripheral blood. Earlier studies detected some motif variants in reactive arthritis synovial fluid and blood. Blood of patients with ankylosing spondylitis appeared to be characterized by a TCR beta motif of several highly homologous variants.

Library preparation for TCR beta used quantitative 5'-RACE with molecular barcodes. TCRdb reprocessed the 5' RACE reads via MiXCR and lists one record per CDR3 protein. The sample consists of about 700,000 distinct CDR3 sequences, under 20% of them appearing once. This clonotype was detected only a few times. Its antigen is currently unknown. The receptor was derived from a male donor with ankylosing spondylitis. The sequenced material came from blood, either unsorted or a sorted T cell fraction (not recorded which).

The CDR3 DNA follows: TGTGCCAGCAGCTTAGGGGTAAAAGAGACCCAGTACTTC. Translation: CASSLGVKETQYF. The V call is TRBV11-2, the J call TRBJ2-5; D not resolved. The CDR3 has 13 residues. V was trimmed by 1 base and J by 3 bases, leaving 6 bases between them. In germline, CDR1 is SGHAT, CDR2 FQNNGV.